Listed below are T cell receptor beta chains from one sample, sequenced in a study of vaccination effects on CD4 cells after COVID-19. Their recognized antigens are unknown. The assay was immunoSEQ multiplex PCR, and TCRdb's table has in-frame clones only and misses some. This table has tens of thousands of clones, around three quarters appearing once. The source material was CD4+ T cells from PBMCs cultured with HCoV-OC43 spike peptides, sampled before COVID-19 vaccination. The receptors originated from a human donor who received a COVID-19 vaccine. CDR3s include the opening cysteine and the closing phenylalanine or tryptophan. A D gene is named only where the DNA matches it firmly. Clone size is not always given. Where it is, it says once, few, many or a class for expanded clones.

V,size,J,D,DNA,CDR3
TRBV7-3,NA,TRBJ1-1,NA,TGTGCCAGCAGCTTAACGCCCGACACGACGAACACTGAAGCTTTCTTT,CASSLTPDTTNTEAFF
TRBV5-1,NA,TRBJ2-3,NA,TGCGCCAGCAGCACTGCCGATGGGGCAGATACGCAGTATTTT,CASSTADGADTQYF
TRBV5-1,NA,TRBJ2-2,NA,TGCGCCAGCAGCTTGGTAGCGACAGCGAACACCGGGGAGCTGTTTTTT,CASSLVATANTGELFF
TRBV5-8,NA,TRBJ2-5,TRBD1,TGTGCCAGCCCCATCCTCCCCGCTTTGACAGGGGTTGGGCAAGAGACCCAGTACTTC,CASPILPALTGVGQETQYF
TRBV2,NA,TRBJ1-5,NA,TGTGCCAGCCGGTTAGGGAGCAATCAGCCCCAGCATTTT,CASRLGSNQPQHF
TRBV9,NA,TRBJ1-4,TRBD1,TGTGCCAGCAGCGGGACAGGGGGCGCGAGGGCTAATGAAAAACTGTTTTTT,CASSGTGGARANEKLFF
TRBV28,NA,TRBJ1-2,NA,TGTGCCAGCAGCAAGCAGACGGACTATGGCTACACCTTC,CASSKQTDYGYTF
TRBV24-1,NA,TRBJ1-1,TRBD1,TGTGCCACCAGTGGACAGGGGAGGACTGAAGCTTTCTTT,CATSGQGRTEAFF
TRBV12-3/TRBV12-4,NA,TRBJ1-1,NA,TGTGCCAGCAACACAAGGAACACTGAAGCTTTCTTT,CASNTRNTEAFF
TRBV5-1,NA,TRBJ2-3,NA,TGCGCCAGCAGCCCAGACCTCGCCACAGATACGCAGTATTTT,CASSPDLATDTQYF
TRBV5-6,NA,TRBJ2-3,TRBD2,TGTGCCAGCAGCTTGCTCCTAGCGGGGGATACAGATACGCAGTATTTT,CASSLLLAGDTDTQYF
TRBV7-2,NA,TRBJ1-2,NA,TGTGCCAGCAGCTTATCGGTTCACTACACCTTC,CASSLSVHYTF
TRBV29-1,NA,TRBJ1-4,TRBD1,TGCAGCGTTGAAGAAGGGGGCCGGGAAAAACTGTTTTTT,CSVEEGGREKLFF
TRBV6-6,NA,TRBJ1-2,TRBD1,TGTGCCAGCAGTTACCCGGACAGGGGGGGAGGCTACACCTTC,CASSYPDRGGGYTF
TRBV30,few,TRBJ1-1,TRBD1,TGTGCCTGGATTTGGGACAGGGGGCAAGCTTTCTTT,CAWIWDRGQAFF
TRBV6-6,NA,TRBJ2-1,TRBD2,TGTGCCAGCAGCTTAAGTAGCGGGGGAAACAATGAGCAGTTCTTC,CASSLSSGGNNEQFF
TRBV9,NA,TRBJ1-4,TRBD1,TGTGCCAGCAGCCCCTCGACAGGGCGTAATGAAAAACTGTTTTTT,CASSPSTGRNEKLFF
TRBV19,NA,TRBJ1-5,NA,TGTGCCACCCAGACAGTCCCCGATCAGCCCCAGCATTTT,CATQTVPDQPQHF
TRBV4-1,NA,TRBJ1-5,NA,TGCGCCAGCAGCCCTATAGGGGGTCAGCCCCAGCATTTT,CASSPIGGQPQHF
TRBV5-6,NA,TRBJ1-1,TRBD1,TGTGCCAGCAGCAGCACAGGGGGAGGGAACACTGAAGCTTTCTTT,CASSSTGGGNTEAFF
TRBV18,NA,TRBJ2-1,TRBD2,TGTGCCAGCTCACCCCGAAAGGGGACTAGCCAATATGAGCAGTTCTTC,CASSPRKGTSQYEQFF
TRBV29-1,NA,TRBJ2-3,NA,TGCAGCGTGGCCCGGGACCAGACAGATACGCAGTATTTT,CSVARDQTDTQYF
TRBV7-8,NA,TRBJ2-3,NA,TGTGCCAGCAGCTTACTGGTGGGCGTTAGCACAGATACGCAGTATTTT,CASSLLVGVSTDTQYF
TRBV6-2/TRBV6-3,NA,TRBJ2-5,NA,TGTGCCACAAGCCCAGATCCGCGAGAGACCCAGTACTTC,CATSPDPRETQYF
TRBV5-1,NA,TRBJ2-3,NA,TGCGCCAGCAGCTTGGTTTCCCAGGGCACAGATACGCAGTATTTT,CASSLVSQGTDTQYF
TRBV7-9,NA,TRBJ2-3,NA,TGTGCCAGCAGTAGGGCGGAGTCCACAGATACGCAGTATTTT,CASSRAESTDTQYF
TRBV18,few,TRBJ1-1,NA,TGTGCCAGCGCTACACGAAACACTGAAGCTTTCTTT,CASATRNTEAFF
TRBV19,few,TRBJ2-5,TRBD2,TGTGCCAGTAGTAACCCTAGGGTAGCGGGGGGGAGAGAGACCCAGTACTTC,CASSNPRVAGGRETQYF
TRBV28,NA,TRBJ1-1,NA,TGTGCCGGAAAAACAGGATCCTCTAACACTGAAGCTTTCTTT,CAGKTGSSNTEAFF
TRBV7-2,NA,TRBJ2-5,NA,TGTGCCAGCAGCTTAAAGATCCAAGAGACCCAGTACTTC,CASSLKIQETQYF
TRBV27,NA,TRBJ2-3,TRBD2,TGTGCCAGCAGTTTAGTAGCGGGGGGGGGCACAGATACGCAGTATTTT,CASSLVAGGGTDTQYF
TRBV19,NA,TRBJ1-5,NA,TGTGCCAGTAGTTTGCAGGCCGCCGAGAATCAGCCCCAGCATTTT,CASSLQAAENQPQHF
TRBV25-1,NA,TRBJ1-1,NA,TGTGCCAGCAGTGAATATAATGAGAACACTGAAGCTTTCTTT,CASSEYNENTEAFF
TRBV6-5,NA,TRBJ1-2,NA,TGTGCCACCTTCTTCACAGGGAGGGGGTATGGCTACACCTTC,CATFFTGRGYGYTF